Listed here are 5 T cell receptor beta chains from one sample, sequenced in a study of blood T cell repertoires in COVID-19. Some clones are missing from TCRdb's copy, which holds only in-frame ones; the method was immunoSEQ multiplex PCR. The sample has 120,000 or so clones, 80% to 90% seen once. The sample was peripheral blood. These receptor sequences come from a woman aged 45-60 years with acute or convalescent COVID-19.

V gene TRBV3-1 (or the pseudogene TRBV3-2) combines with J gene TRBJ2-5; 10 nucleotides line up with TRBD1. With 4 bases clipped from V and 5 bases from J, the junction kept 13 bases outside the gene matches. The CDR3 loop spans 17 amino acids. CDR1 is LGHDT and CDR2 is YNNKEL in the germline V gene (reference sequence). This CDR3 is CASSPQPGQGRWETQYF. CDR3 nucleotide sequence: TGTGCCAGCAGCCCGCAACCGGGACAGGGGCGCTGGGAGACCCAGTACTTC.

This clone was counted once. The rearrangement uses TRBV19 and TRBJ2-1; 13 bases are shared with TRBD2. Germline V gene lookup returns CDR1 LNHDA and CDR2 SQIVND (reference sequence). Trimming cost V 3 bases and J 6 bases; bases outside gene matches: 8. This CDR3 has 17 amino acids. CDR3 amino acids: CASSIISGLAGANEQFF. The CDR3 bases are TGTGCCAGTAGTATCATTTCAGGACTAGCGGGAGCCAATGAGCAGTTCTTC.

V and J are TRBV11-3 and TRBJ1-4; 8 positions match TRBD1. The V gene's germline CDR1 is SGHNT and CDR2 YENEEA. V trimming: 3 bases; J trimming: 7 bases; junction bases outside the gene matches: 4. The CDR3 has 14 amino acids. For the CDR3, the DNA is TGTGCCAGCAGCTTCAGGGGGCGCAGTGAAAAACTGTTTTTT. Its protein product is CASSFRGRSEKLFF.

The V call is TRBV27, the J call TRBJ1-6; no reliable D call. CDR3 length: 15 residues. Trimming took off 1 base at V and 10 bases at J, with 14 bases between the two ends. Germline lookup yields CDR1 MNHEY and CDR2 SMNVEV (reference sequence). In nucleotides, the CDR3 is TGTGCCAGCAGTTTATTCGAGCGGAATTCATCACCCCTCCACTTT. It yields the protein CASSLFERNSSPLHF.

The rearrangement joins TRBV18 to TRBJ1-2; 9 positions agree with TRBD1. The CDR3 is 18 amino acids. Germline V lookup: CDR1 KGHSH, CDR2 LQKENI. Trimming at V came to 3 bases and at J to 4 bases, leaving 15 bases not matched to a gene. CDR3 nucleotide sequence: TGTGCCAGCTCACCTGTCCCGGGACAGGGAGCGAAAGGCTATGGCTACACCTTC. Amino acids: CASSPVPGQGAKGYGYTF.